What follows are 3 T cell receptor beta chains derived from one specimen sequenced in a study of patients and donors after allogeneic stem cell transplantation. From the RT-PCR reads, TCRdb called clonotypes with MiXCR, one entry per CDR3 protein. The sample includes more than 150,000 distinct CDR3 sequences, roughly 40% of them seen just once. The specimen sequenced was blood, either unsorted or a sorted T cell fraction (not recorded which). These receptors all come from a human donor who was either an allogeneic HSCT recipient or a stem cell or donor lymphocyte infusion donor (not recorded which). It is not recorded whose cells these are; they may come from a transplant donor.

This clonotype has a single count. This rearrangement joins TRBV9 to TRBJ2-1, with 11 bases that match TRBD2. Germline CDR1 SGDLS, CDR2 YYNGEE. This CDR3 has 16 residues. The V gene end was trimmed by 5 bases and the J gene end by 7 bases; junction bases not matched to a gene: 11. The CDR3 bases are TGTGCCAGCAGTCCCCTTCTAGCGGGAGGATCTAATGAGCAGTTCTTC. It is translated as CASSPLLAGGSNEQFF. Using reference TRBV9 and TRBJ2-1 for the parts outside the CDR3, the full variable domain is DSGVTQTPKHLITATGQRVTLRCSPRSGDLSVYWYQQSLDQGLQFLIQYYNGEERAKGNILERFSAQQFPDLHSELNLSSLELGDSALYFCASSPLLAGGSNEQFFGPGTRLTVL.

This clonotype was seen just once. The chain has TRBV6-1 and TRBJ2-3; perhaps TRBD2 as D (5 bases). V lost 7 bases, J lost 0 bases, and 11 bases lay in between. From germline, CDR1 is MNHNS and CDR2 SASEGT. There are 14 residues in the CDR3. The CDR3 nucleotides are TGTGCCAGCAAGAGCGGCACTAGCACAGATACGCAGTATTTT. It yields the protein CASKSGTSTDTQYF.

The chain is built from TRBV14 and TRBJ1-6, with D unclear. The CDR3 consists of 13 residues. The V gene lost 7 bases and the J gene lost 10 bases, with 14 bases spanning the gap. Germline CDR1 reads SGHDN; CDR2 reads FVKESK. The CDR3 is CASTRGGGSPLHF. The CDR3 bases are TGTGCCAGCACCCGGGGAGGAGGGTCACCCCTCCACTTT.